Listed below are T cell receptor beta chains from one sample, sequenced in a study of blood T cells in healthy people across ages. TCRdb reprocessed the 5' RACE reads with MiXCR, giving one entry per CDR3 protein. The sample consists of hundreds of thousands of distinct CDR3 sequences, more than 40% of them appearing once. The sequenced sample consisted of blood. All receptors come from a man in his 60s in good health. Each CDR3 is given with its conserved first and last residue. A D gene is named only where the DNA matches it firmly. Clone size is shown for a subset of rows, as once, few, many or a class of expanded clone.

j_call | v_call | clone_size | d_call | cdr3_aa | cdr3_nt
TRBJ2-1 | TRBV28 | many | . | CASLNRGSSYNEQFF | TGTGCCAGCCTCAACCGGGGGAGCTCCTACAATGAGCAGTTCTTC
TRBJ2-5 | TRBV20-1 | few | . | CSAPSASRQETQYF | TGCAGTGCTCCCTCAGCCAGCCGCCAAGAGACCCAGTACTTC
TRBJ2-3 | TRBV27 | . | TRBD2 | CASCIDLAECTDTQYF | TGTGCCAGCTGTATAGATCTAGCGGAGTGCACAGATACGCAGTATTTT
TRBJ1-2 | TRBV28 | . | . | CASIGAGASYGYTF | TGTGCCAGCATCGGGGCAGGGGCGTCCTATGGCTACACCTTC
TRBJ1-5 | TRBV6-6 | . | TRBD1 | CASTTTGGPYNQPQHF | TGTGCCAGCACCACAACAGGGGGTCCCTACAATCAGCCCCAGCATTTT
TRBJ1-2 | TRBV2 | few | . | CASSDGGLGYGYTF | TGTGCCAGCAGTGACGGGGGGCTAGGCTATGGCTACACCTTC
TRBJ1-5 | TRBV6-1 | . | . | CASSDQQPQHF | TGTGCCAGCAGCGACCAACAGCCCCAGCATTTT
TRBJ2-6 | TRBV7-2 | few | TRBD1 | CASSMYPGQGNVLTF | TGTGCCAGCAGCATGTACCCGGGACAGGGCAACGTCCTGACTTTC
TRBJ2-7 | TRBV7-2 | . | TRBD2 | CASSKEAGGGIDEQYF | TGTGCCAGCTCCAAGGAGGCGGGAGGTGGGATCGATGAGCAGTACTTC
TRBJ2-3 | TRBV27 | . | TRBD2 | CASSRKGAGVNTDTQYF | TGTGCCAGCAGTAGAAAAGGGGCGGGGGTAAACACAGATACGCAGTATTTT
TRBJ2-3 | TRBV5-1 | few | . | CASSLAADTDTQYF | TGCGCCAGCAGCTTGGCGGCGGACACAGATACGCAGTATTTT
TRBJ1-1 | TRBV14 | few | TRBD1 | CASSQTGGGRTEAFF | TGTGCCAGCAGCCAAACAGGGGGCGGGCGTACTGAAGCTTTCTTT
TRBJ2-7 | TRBV6-2/TRBV6-3 | . | TRBD2 | CASSYPGGGREQYF | TGTGCCAGCAGTTACCCGGGAGGGGGAAGGGAGCAGTACTTC
TRBJ2-1 | TRBV14 | . | TRBD1 | CSSSQTDRGYNEQFF | TGTTCCAGCAGCCAAACGGACAGGGGATACAATGAGCAGTTCTTC
TRBJ1-1 | TRBV20-1 | . | . | CSASEGGYTEAFF | TGCAGTGCTAGTGAGGGGGGTTACACTGAAGCTTTCTTT
TRBJ1-1 | TRBV30 | . | . | CAWSVGGPNTFF | TGTGCCTGGAGTGTAGGGGGGCCGAACACTTTCTTT
TRBJ2-1 | TRBV6-5 | few | . | CASSFRGIDNNEQFF | TGTGCCAGCAGCTTTCGGGGTATAGATAACAATGAGCAGTTCTTC
TRBJ2-1 | TRBV2 | . | . | CASSEGRLSVEQFF | TGTGCCAGCAGTGAAGGGCGGTTGTCTGTAGAGCAGTTCTTC
TRBJ2-2 | TRBV5-6 | . | TRBD1 | CASTSGGRTGELFF | TGTGCCAGCACGTCAGGGGGAAGGACCGGGGAGCTGTTTTTT
TRBJ1-4 | TRBV4-2 | . | . | CASSQDAGNEKLFF | TGTGCCAGCAGCCAAGATGCGGGTAATGAAAAACTGTTTTTT
TRBJ2-1 | TRBV24-1 | . | . | CATSDLTEMNNEQFF | TGTGCCACCAGTGATTTGACAGAGATGAACAATGAGCAGTTCTTC
TRBJ2-3 | TRBV9 | . | TRBD2 | CASSVGTSGAGGDTQYF | TGTGCCAGCAGCGTAGGCACTAGCGGGGCGGGGGGAGATACGCAGTATTTT
TRBJ1-6 | TRBV10-3 | . | . | CAISESHGVPLHF | TGTGCCATCAGTGAGTCGCACGGTGTGCCCCTCCACTTT
TRBJ2-5 | TRBV2 | few | TRBD1 | CASSGQGTFQETQYF | TGTGCCAGCAGTGGACAGGGGACCTTCCAAGAGACCCAGTACTTC
TRBJ1-2 | TRBV9 | few | . | CASSVVPEIYGYTF | TGTGCCAGCAGCGTAGTCCCCGAGATATATGGCTACACCTTC
TRBJ2-3 | TRBV12-3/TRBV12-4 | few | TRBD2 | CASNPSGSTDTQYF | TGTGCCAGCAACCCTAGCGGTAGCACAGATACGCAGTATTTT
TRBJ1-1 | TRBV11-2 | few | . | CASSLDGQYNTEAFF | TGTGCCAGCAGCTTAGATGGCCAGTATAACACTGAAGCTTTCTTT
TRBJ1-2 | TRBV12-3/TRBV12-4 | few | TRBD1 | CASSFGTGGHYGYTF | TGTGCCAGCAGTTTTGGGACAGGGGGTCACTATGGCTACACCTTC
TRBJ2-5 | TRBV9 | . | . | CASSEQTKETQYF | TGTGCCAGCAGCGAACAAACTAAAGAGACCCAGTACTTC
TRBJ1-5 | TRBV4-3 | few | . | CASSQIAEGDQPQHF | TGCGCCAGCAGCCAAATCGCGGAGGGCGACCAGCCCCAGCATTTT
TRBJ2-1 | TRBV7-2 | many | TRBD1 | CASSLGTGGNEQFF | TGTGCCAGCAGCCTGGGGACAGGGGGCAATGAGCAGTTCTTC
TRBJ2-1 | TRBV20-1 | few | TRBD2 | CSARTSGGLNYNEQFF | TGCAGTGCTAGGACTAGCGGGGGACTTAACTACAATGAGCAGTTCTTC
TRBJ2-7 | TRBV20-1 | . | TRBD2 | CSARSGGPSYEQYF | TGCAGTGCGCGTAGCGGGGGGCCCTCCTACGAGCAGTACTTC
TRBJ2-7 | TRBV18 | few | TRBD1 | CASSISSGQGHEQYF | TGTGCCAGCTCAATCTCGTCGGGACAGGGGCACGAGCAGTACTTC
TRBJ2-5 | TRBV7-8 | few | . | CASSLGVDLQETQYF | TGTGCCAGCAGCTTAGGGGTCGACCTACAAGAGACCCAGTACTTC
TRBJ2-5 | TRBV20-1 | . | . | CSARVWLGGYNEQYF | TGCAGTGCTAGAGTTTGGCTGGGGGGTTACAATGAGCAGTACTTC
TRBJ1-1 | TRBV5-1 | . | . | CASSFGPGSGNTEAFF | TGCGCCAGCAGCTTTGGGCCGGGGTCGGGGAACACTGAAGCTTTCTTT
TRBJ2-5 | TRBV7-2 | many | . | CASSLGSGPLGETQYF | TGTGCCAGCAGCTTAGGGTCGGGGCCTCTGGGAGAGACCCAGTACTTC